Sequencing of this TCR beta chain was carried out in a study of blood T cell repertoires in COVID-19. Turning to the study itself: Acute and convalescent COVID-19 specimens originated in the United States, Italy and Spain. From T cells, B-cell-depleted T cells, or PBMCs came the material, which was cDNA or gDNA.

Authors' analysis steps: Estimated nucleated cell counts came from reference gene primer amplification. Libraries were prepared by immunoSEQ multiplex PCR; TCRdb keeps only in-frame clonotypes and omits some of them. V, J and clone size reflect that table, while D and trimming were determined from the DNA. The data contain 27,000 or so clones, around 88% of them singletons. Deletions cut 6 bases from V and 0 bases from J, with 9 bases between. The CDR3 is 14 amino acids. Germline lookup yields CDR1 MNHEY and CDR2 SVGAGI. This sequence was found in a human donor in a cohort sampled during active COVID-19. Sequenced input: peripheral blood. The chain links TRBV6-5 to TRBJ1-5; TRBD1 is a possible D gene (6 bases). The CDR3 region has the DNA TGTGCCAGCAGGGACAGACTTAGCAATCAGCCCCAGCATTTT. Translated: CASRDRLSNQPQHF.